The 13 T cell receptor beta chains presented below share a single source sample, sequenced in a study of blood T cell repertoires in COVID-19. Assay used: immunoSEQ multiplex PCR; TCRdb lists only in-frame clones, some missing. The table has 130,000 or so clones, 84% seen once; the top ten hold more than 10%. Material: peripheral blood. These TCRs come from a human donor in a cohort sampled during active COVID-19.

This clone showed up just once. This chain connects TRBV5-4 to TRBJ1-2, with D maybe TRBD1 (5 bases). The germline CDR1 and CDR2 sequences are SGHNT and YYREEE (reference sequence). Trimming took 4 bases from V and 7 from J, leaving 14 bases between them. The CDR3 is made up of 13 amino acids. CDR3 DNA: TGTGCCAGCAGCCAGGGTCCTGTGGGTGGCTACACCTTC. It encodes CASSQGPVGGYTF.

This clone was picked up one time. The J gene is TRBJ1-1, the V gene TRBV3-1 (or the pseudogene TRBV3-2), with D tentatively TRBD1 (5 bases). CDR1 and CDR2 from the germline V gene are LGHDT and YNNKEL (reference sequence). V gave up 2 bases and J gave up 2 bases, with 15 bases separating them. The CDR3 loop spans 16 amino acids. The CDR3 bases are TGTGCCAGCAGCCAATTTATGGGGGGGGGAAACACTGAAGCTTTCTTT. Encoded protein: CASSQFMGGGNTEAFF.

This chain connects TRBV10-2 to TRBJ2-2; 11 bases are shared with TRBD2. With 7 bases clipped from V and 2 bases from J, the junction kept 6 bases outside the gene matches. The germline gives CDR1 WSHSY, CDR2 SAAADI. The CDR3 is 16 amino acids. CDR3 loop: CASKKTSGANTGELFF. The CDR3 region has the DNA TGCGCCAGCAAGAAGACTAGCGGGGCTAACACCGGGGAGCTGTTTTTT.

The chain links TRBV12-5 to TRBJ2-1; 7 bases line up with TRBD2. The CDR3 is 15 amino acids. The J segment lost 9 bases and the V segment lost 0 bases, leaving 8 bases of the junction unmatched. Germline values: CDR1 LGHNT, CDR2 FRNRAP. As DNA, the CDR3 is TGTGCTAGTGGTTTGGTACTCGGGGAGGGGACTGAGCAGTTCTTC. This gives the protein CASGLVLGEGTEQFF.

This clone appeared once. The CDR3 reads CASSANRRAFEIKLFF. CDR3 DNA: TGTGCCAGTAGTGCGAACAGGAGAGCCTTTGAAATAAAACTGTTTTTT. The chain carries TRBV19 and TRBJ1-4, with a tentative D call TRBD1 (5 bases). Looked up from germline, CDR1 is LNHDA and CDR2 is SQIVND (reference sequence). The CDR3 covers 16 residues. V gave up 5 bases and J gave up 10 bases, with 23 bases separating them.

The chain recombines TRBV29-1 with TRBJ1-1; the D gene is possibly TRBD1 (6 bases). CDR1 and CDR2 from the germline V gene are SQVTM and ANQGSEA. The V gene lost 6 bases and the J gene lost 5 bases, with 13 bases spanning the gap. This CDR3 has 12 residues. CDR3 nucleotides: TGCAGCGTGCAGGGGTTATCAACTGAAGCTTTCTTT. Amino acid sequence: CSVQGLSTEAFF.

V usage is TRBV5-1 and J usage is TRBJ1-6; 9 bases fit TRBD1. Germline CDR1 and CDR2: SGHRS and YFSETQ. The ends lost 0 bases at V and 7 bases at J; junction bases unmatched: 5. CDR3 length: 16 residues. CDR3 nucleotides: TGCGCCAGCAGCTTGGGTTCTGGACAGGGGAATTCACCCCTCCACTTT. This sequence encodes CASSLGSGQGNSPLHF.

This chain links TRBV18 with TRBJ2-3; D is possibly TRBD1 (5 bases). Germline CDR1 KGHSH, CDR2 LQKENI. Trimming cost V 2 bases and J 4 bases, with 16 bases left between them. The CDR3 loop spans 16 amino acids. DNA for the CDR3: TGTGCCAGCTCACCAACTCAGGGTGGCCCCGCAGATACGCAGTATTTT. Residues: CASSPTQGGPADTQYF.

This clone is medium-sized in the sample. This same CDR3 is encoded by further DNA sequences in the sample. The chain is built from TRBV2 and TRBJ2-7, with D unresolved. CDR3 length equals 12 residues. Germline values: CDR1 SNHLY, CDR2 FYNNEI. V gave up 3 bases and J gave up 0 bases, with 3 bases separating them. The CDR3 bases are TGTGCCAGCAGTGACAACTCCTACGAGCAGTACTTC. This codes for CASSDNSYEQYF.

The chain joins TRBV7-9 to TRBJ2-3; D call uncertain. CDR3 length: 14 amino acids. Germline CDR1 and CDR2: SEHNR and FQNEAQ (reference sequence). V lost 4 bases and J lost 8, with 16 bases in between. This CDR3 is CASSSMTSSGTQYF. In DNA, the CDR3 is TGTGCCAGCAGCTCCATGACCTCCTCGGGTACGCAGTATTTT.

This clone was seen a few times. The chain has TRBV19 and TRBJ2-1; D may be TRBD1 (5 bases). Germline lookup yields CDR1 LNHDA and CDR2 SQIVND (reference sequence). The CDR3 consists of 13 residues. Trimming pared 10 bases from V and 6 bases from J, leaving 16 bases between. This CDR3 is CATGPGLANEQFF. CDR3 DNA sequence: TGTGCCACAGGGCCTGGGCTGGCCAATGAGCAGTTCTTC.

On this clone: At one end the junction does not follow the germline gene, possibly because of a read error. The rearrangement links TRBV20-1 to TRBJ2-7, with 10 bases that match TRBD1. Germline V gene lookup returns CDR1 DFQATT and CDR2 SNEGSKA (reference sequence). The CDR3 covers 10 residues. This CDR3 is CSARGTGEYF. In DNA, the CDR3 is TGCAGTGCCAGAGGGACAGGGGAGTACTTC.

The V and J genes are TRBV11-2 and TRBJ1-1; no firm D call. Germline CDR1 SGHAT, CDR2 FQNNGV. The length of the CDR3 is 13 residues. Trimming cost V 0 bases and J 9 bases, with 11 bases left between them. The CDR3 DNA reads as TGTGCCAGCAGCTTAGATCTTGAGCGGCAAGCTTTCTTT. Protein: CASSLDLERQAFF. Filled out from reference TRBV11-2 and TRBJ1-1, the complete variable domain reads EAGVAQSPRYKIIEKRQSVAFWCNPISGHATLYWYQQILGQGPKLLIQFQNNGVVDDSQLPKDRFSAERLKGVDSTLKIQPAKLEDSAVYLCASSLDLERQAFFGQGTRLTVV.